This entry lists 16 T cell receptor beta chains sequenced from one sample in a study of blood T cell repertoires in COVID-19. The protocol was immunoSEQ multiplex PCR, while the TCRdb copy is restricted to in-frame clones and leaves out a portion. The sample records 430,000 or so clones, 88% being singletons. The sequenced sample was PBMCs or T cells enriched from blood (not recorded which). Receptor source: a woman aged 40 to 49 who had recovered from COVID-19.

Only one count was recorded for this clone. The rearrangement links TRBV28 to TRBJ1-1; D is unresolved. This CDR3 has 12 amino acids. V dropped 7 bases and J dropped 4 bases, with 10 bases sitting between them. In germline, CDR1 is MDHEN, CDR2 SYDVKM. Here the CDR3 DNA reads TGTGCCAGCACCCTAGGGAGCACTGAAGCTTTCTTT. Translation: CASTLGSTEAFF.

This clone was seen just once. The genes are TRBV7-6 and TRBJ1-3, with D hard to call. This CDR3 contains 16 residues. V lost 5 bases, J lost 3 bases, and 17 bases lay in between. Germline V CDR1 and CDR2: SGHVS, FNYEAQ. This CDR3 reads CASSPTHSMRGNTIYF. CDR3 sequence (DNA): TGTGCCAGCAGCCCTACCCATTCCATGCGTGGAAACACCATATATTTT.

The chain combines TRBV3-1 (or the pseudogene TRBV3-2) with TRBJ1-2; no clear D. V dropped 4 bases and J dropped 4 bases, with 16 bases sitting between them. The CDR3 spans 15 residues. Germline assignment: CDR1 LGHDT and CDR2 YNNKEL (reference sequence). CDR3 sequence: CASSRGGGLFYGYTF. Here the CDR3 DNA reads TGTGCCAGCAGCCGCGGCGGTGGCCTATTCTATGGCTACACCTTC.

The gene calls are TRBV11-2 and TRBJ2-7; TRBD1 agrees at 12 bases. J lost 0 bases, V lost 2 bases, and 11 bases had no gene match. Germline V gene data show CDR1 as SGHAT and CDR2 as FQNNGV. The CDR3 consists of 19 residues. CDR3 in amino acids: CASSLRGDRGQIISYEQYF. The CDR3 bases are TGTGCCAGCAGCTTAAGGGGGGACAGGGGGCAGATAATCTCCTACGAGCAGTACTTC.

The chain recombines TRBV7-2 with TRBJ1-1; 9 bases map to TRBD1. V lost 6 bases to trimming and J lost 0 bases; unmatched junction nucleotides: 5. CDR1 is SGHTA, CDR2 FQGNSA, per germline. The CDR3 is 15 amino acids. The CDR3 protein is CASRLQGAVNTEAFF. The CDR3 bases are TGTGCCAGCAGATTACAGGGGGCGGTGAACACTGAAGCTTTCTTT.

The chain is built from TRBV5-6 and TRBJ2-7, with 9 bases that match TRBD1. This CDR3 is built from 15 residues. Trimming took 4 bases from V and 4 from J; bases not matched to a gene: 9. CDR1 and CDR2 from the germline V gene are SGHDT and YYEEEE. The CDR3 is CASSTPGTGKYEQYF. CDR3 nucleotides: TGTGCCAGCAGCACTCCCGGGACAGGGAAATACGAGCAGTACTTC.

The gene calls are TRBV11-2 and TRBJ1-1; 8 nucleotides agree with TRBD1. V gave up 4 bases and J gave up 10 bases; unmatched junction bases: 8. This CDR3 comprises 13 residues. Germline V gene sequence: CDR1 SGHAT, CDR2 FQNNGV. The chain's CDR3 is CASSSDRGVPAFF. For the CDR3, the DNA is TGTGCCAGCAGCTCAGACAGGGGCGTGCCAGCTTTCTTT.

CDR3 coding DNA: TGTGCCAGCAGCCCTACCGGCGGGACGACTTACAATGAGCAGTTCTTC. This gives the protein CASSPTGGTTYNEQFF. The chain uses TRBV9 and TRBJ2-1; D perhaps matches TRBD2 (6 bases). Germline-derived CDR1 and CDR2 are SGDLS and YYNGEE. The CDR3 runs 16 residues. Trimming took off 4 bases at V and 4 bases at J, with 18 bases between the two ends.

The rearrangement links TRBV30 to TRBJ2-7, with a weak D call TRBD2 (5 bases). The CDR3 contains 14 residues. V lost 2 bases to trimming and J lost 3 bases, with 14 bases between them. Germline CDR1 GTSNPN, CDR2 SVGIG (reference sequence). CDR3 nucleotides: TGTGCCTGGAGTCCGGGGAATTCTAACTACGAGCAGTACTTC. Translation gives CAWSPGNSNYEQYF.

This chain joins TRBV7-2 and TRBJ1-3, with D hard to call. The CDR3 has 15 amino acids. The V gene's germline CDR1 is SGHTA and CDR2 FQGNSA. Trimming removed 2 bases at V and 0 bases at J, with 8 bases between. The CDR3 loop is CASSLQAGSGNTIYF. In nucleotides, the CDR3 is TGTGCCAGCAGCTTACAGGCAGGCTCTGGAAACACCATATATTTT.

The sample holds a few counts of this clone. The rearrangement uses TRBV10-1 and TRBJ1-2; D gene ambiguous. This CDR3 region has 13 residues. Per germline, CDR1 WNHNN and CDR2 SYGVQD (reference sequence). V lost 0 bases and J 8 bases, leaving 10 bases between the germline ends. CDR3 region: CASSESRVAGYTF. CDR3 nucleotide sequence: TGCGCCAGCAGTGAGTCCCGGGTAGCCGGCTACACCTTC.

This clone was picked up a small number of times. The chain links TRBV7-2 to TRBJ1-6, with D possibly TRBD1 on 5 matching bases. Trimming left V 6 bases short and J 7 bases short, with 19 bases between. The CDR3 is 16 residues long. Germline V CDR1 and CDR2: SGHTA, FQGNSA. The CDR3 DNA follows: TGTGCCAGCAGACCCGGGACTGCGCCTGCAAATTCACCCCTCCACTTT. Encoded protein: CASRPGTAPANSPLHF.

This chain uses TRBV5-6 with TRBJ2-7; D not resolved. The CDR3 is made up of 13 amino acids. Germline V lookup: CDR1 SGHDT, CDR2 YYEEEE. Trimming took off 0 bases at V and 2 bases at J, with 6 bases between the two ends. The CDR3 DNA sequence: TGTGCCAGCAGCTTGGCAGTAACCTACGAGCAGTACTTC. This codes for CASSLAVTYEQYF.

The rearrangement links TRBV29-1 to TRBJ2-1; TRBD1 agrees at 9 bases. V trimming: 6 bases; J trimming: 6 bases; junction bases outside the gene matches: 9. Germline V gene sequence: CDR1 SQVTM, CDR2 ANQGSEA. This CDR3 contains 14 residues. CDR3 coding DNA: TGCAGCGTCGCCGGGACAGGGTCCACCAATGAGCAGTTCTTC. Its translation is CSVAGTGSTNEQFF.

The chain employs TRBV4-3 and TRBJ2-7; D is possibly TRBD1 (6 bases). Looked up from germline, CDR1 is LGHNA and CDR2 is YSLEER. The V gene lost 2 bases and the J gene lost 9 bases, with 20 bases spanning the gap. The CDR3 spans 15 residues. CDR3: CASSQYKGKGVRQYF. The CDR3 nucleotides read TGCGCCAGCAGCCAATATAAGGGAAAGGGGGTTAGGCAGTACTTC.

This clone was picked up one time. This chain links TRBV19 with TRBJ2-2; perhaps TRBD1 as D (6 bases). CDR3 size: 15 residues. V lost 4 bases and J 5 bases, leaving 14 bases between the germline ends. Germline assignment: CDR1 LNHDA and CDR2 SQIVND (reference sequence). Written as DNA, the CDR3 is TGTGCCAGTAGTACAACAGGGAGAGGGACCGGGGAGCTGTTTTTT. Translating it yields CASSTTGRGTGELFF.